This T cell receptor (beta chain) was captured by sequencing in a study of T cell repertoires in cytomegalovirus infection. Study-wide background: Evidence of both CMV infection and a matching HLA type came from public TCR beta signatures.

TCRdb used MiXCR to reprocess the reads, holding one entry per CDR3 protein. The sample carries roughly 860,000 distinct CDR3 sequences, approximately 32% recorded once. There are a few counts of this clonotype. The antigen remains undetermined. Trimming removed 0 bases from V and 5 bases from J, with 16 bases in between. From germline, CDR1 is SGHAT and CDR2 FQNNGV. The CDR3 is made up of 17 amino acids. The receptor comes from a human donor in good health (CMV status not recorded). Some clones in this sample may be carry-over from other donors' samples. Material: cultured CD8+ T cells from PBMCs, obtained from culture after CMV antigen stimulation. The genes are TRBV11-2 and TRBJ2-2; D is perhaps TRBD2 (5 bases). CDR3 DNA sequence: TGTGCCAGCAGCTTAGATCTCGGAACCCCGGGAACCGGGGAGCTGTTTTTT. Its translation: CASSLDLGTPGTGELFF.